What follows describes a single TCR beta chain. Its target is not known. Assay: immunoSEQ multiplex PCR; the TCRdb copy retains only in-frame clones and omits some. The sample records more than 70,000 clones, approximately 86% being singletons. This specimen comes from a study of identifying expanded T cells in peripheral blood. V lost 5 bases and J 7 bases, leaving 12 bases between the germline ends. Germline assignment: CDR1 PRHDT and CDR2 FYEKMQ (reference sequence). The CDR3 totals 13 residues. Study results and caveats: Across healthy donors, higher total template counts meant significantly greater roughly 2-week count variance. Over two and four weeks, about 15 and 19 clones changed, versus approximately 1.1 between replicates.

This receptor was identified in a person between 18 and 75 years old in good health. The chain couples TRBV13 to TRBJ2-1, with D possibly matching TRBD2 (6 bases). Sequencing was carried out using blood. The CDR3 coding sequence is TGTGCCAGCAGCCTGGGTCGGGGGAATGAGCAGTTCTTC. Translated, it gives CASSLGRGNEQFF.